A single sample gave rise to the 20 T cell receptor beta chains below, sequenced in a study of T cell changes during pregnancy in multiple sclerosis. Data came from immunoSEQ multiplex PCR; TCRdb stores just in-frame clones and leaves some out. The repertoire includes 30,000 to 45,000 clones, around 92% of them detected once, and 5.5% to 7% sits in the top ten. The sample here was CD8+ T cells from peripheral blood mononuclear cells, taken in the second trimester of pregnancy. These receptor sequences come from a female donor with multiple sclerosis, enrolled in a pregnancy study.

V and J are TRBV19 and TRBJ2-7, with D possibly TRBD1 on 6 matching bases. Between the trimmed V and J ends, which lost 5 bases and 2 bases, there was a span of 19 bases. Germline V gene lookup returns CDR1 LNHDA and CDR2 SQIVND (reference sequence). This CDR3 is built from 16 residues. CDR3 protein: CASSRQDRRPPYEQYF. Here the CDR3 DNA reads TGTGCCAGTAGTCGGCAAGACAGGAGACCGCCCTACGAGCAGTACTTC.

The J gene is TRBJ2-1, the V gene TRBV19, with 10 positions matching TRBD2. Germline V gene data show CDR1 as LNHDA and CDR2 as SQIVND (reference sequence). CDR3 length: 13 amino acids. The J segment lost 8 bases and the V segment lost 8 bases, leaving 6 bases of the junction unmatched. CDR3 protein: CASGLAAWDEQFF. DNA for the CDR3: TGTGCCAGTGGACTAGCGGCCTGGGATGAGCAGTTCTTC.

The chain is built from TRBV5-1 and TRBJ1-2, with 8 bases aligning to TRBD1. From germline, CDR1 is SGHRS and CDR2 YFSETQ. The length of the CDR3 is 14 residues. Germline trimming cut 0 bases from V and 8 bases from J; bases unmatched to any gene: 6. CDR3 amino acids: CASSLAGGGQGYTF. CDR3 in DNA: TGCGCCAGCAGCTTGGCAGGGGGCGGTCAGGGCTACACCTTC.

This rearrangement joins TRBV19 to TRBJ2-3, with 9 positions matching TRBD1. The V gene's germline CDR1 is LNHDA and CDR2 SQIVND (reference sequence). V was clipped by 4 bases and J by 4 bases; unmatched bases: 6. The CDR3 length is 15 residues. The CDR3 spells CASSTTGGWADTQYF. For the CDR3, the DNA is TGTGCCAGTAGTACGACAGGGGGTTGGGCAGATACGCAGTATTTT. Full variable domain (remainder filled in from reference TRBV19 and TRBJ2-3): DGGITQSPKYLFRKEGQNVTLSCEQNLNHDAMYWYRQDPGQGLRLIYYSQIVNDFQKGDIAEGYSVSREKKESFPLTVTSAQKNPTAFYLCASSTTGGWADTQYFGPGTRLTVL.

The chain has TRBV27 and TRBJ2-1, with 8 bases lining up with TRBD2. Germline V gives CDR1 MNHEY, CDR2 SMNVEV (reference sequence). The ends lost 3 bases at V and 5 bases at J; junction bases unmatched: 6. The CDR3 consists of 15 residues. The CDR3 DNA sequence: TGTGCCAGCAGTTTTGCGGGACTAGGAAACAATGAGCAGTTCTTC. Encoded protein: CASSFAGLGNNEQFF.

The chain links TRBV6-1 to TRBJ2-3, with a tentative D call TRBD2 (7 bases). This CDR3 contains 16 residues. Germline V gene data show CDR1 as MNHNS and CDR2 as SASEGT. V lost 4 bases to trimming and J lost 3 bases, with 17 bases between them. The CDR3 is CASSVQAGRGTDTQYF. As DNA, the CDR3 is TGTGCCAGCAGTGTTCAAGCGGGGAGGGGGACAGATACGCAGTATTTT.

J is TRBJ2-1 and V is TRBV6-1; 8 positions match TRBD2. V gave up 2 bases and J gave up 8 bases; unmatched junction bases: 11. This CDR3 spans 16 amino acids. Germline assignment: CDR1 MNHNS and CDR2 SASEGT. The CDR3 spells CASSENPAGVPDEQFF. CDR3 DNA: TGTGCCAGCAGTGAAAACCCAGCGGGAGTCCCCGATGAGCAGTTCTTC.

CDR3 sequence: CASSDQGFFGYTF. CDR3 nucleotide sequence: TGTGCCAGCAGCGATCAGGGGTTTTTCGGCTACACCTTC. The V call is TRBV11-2, the J call TRBJ1-2, with a possible D match to TRBD1 (6 bases). This CDR3 region has 13 residues. The V gene lost 5 bases and the J gene lost 8 bases, with 15 bases spanning the gap. Germline CDR1 and CDR2: SGHAT and FQNNGV.

The J gene is TRBJ1-2, the V gene TRBV15, with a tentative D call TRBD1 (6 bases). The CDR3 is made up of 18 amino acids. Germline V lookup: CDR1 LNHNV, CDR2 YYDKDF (reference sequence). V was cut by 5 bases and J by 0 bases, with 22 bases left in between. The CDR3 loop reads CATSPRQDLRGANYGYTF. The CDR3 nucleotides read TGTGCCACCAGCCCACGACAGGACCTACGGGGAGCTAACTATGGCTACACCTTC.

The chain links TRBV2 to TRBJ1-2; possible D gene TRBD1, 6 bases. Germline lookup yields CDR1 SNHLY and CDR2 FYNNEI. The CDR3 extends over 13 amino acids. Deletions cut 4 bases from V and 6 bases from J, with 12 bases between. In DNA, the CDR3 is TGTGCCAGCAGTGGGGCAGGGGTGGATGGCTACACCTTC. Translated: CASSGAGVDGYTF.

The table lists this clone with a few counts. J is TRBJ1-1 and V is TRBV27; 7 bases match TRBD1. The CDR3 is 13 residues long. Germline CDR1 is MNHEY and CDR2 is SMNVEV (reference sequence). With V trimmed by 8 bases and J by 5 bases, 8 bases remained unmatched. The CDR3 bases are TGTGCCAGCCTACAGGGGTGGGGTACTGAAGCTTTCTTT. Translating gives CASLQGWGTEAFF.

The genes are TRBV9 and TRBJ2-5, with 7 bases matching TRBD2. CDR1 and CDR2 (germline): SGDLS, YYNGEE. With 3 bases clipped from V and 0 bases from J, the junction kept 2 bases outside the gene matches. The CDR3 runs 14 residues. The CDR3 region is CASSDRGDQETQYF. The DNA of the CDR3 is TGTGCCAGCAGCGATCGGGGGGACCAAGAGACCCAGTACTTC.

This clone has only a few counts. The gene calls are TRBV14 and TRBJ1-1; the D is unclear. Germline lookup yields CDR1 SGHDN and CDR2 FVKESK. Deletions cut 4 bases from V and 0 bases from J, with 9 bases between. The CDR3 is made up of 14 amino acids. The DNA of the CDR3 is TGTGCCAGCAGCCGAGCAGGATTGAACACTGAAGCTTTCTTT. This encodes CASSRAGLNTEAFF.

The rearrangement uses TRBV11-2 and TRBJ1-1; D not certain. The CDR3 runs to 15 residues. The V and J ends lost 0 bases and 1 base respectively, with 9 bases between them. The germline gives CDR1 SGHAT, CDR2 FQNNGV. The CDR3 sequence is CASSLEAGENTEAFF. DNA of the CDR3: TGTGCCAGCAGCTTAGAGGCCGGGGAGAACACTGAAGCTTTCTTT.

The V gene is TRBV12-5, the J gene TRBJ1-3; D remains unclear. The CDR3 is made up of 14 amino acids. Germline V gene lookup returns CDR1 LGHNT and CDR2 FRNRAP. The V gene lost 5 bases and the J gene lost 4 bases, with 12 bases spanning the gap. The CDR3 loop reads CASGNTELGNTIYF. CDR3 coding DNA: TGTGCTAGTGGTAACACAGAGTTAGGAAACACCATATATTTT.

V and J are TRBV27 and TRBJ2-3, with 12 bases identical to TRBD2. The V segment lost 3 bases and the J segment 6 bases; nucleotides outside the gene matches: 1. Germline-derived CDR1 and CDR2 are MNHEY and SMNVEV (reference sequence). The CDR3 loop spans 14 amino acids. Written as DNA, the CDR3 is TGTGCCAGCAGTTTCCTAGCGGGGGGGGATACGCAGTATTTT. This codes for CASSFLAGGDTQYF.

The V and J genes are TRBV7-9 and TRBJ2-5; 11 nucleotides match TRBD2. Germline loops: CDR1 SEHNR, CDR2 FQNEAQ (reference sequence). This CDR3 has 16 amino acids. The junction had 3 bases not matched to a gene; V was cut back by 2 bases and J by 1 base. The CDR3 loop is CASSLPGLAAQETQYF. The CDR3 bases are TGTGCCAGCAGCTTACCGGGACTAGCGGCCCAAGAGACCCAGTACTTC.

The rearrangement links TRBV4-2 to TRBJ1-1, with D unclear. There are 16 residues in the CDR3. Looked up from germline, CDR1 is LGHNA and CDR2 is YNFKEQ. V lost 4 bases and J lost 1, with 16 bases in between. The CDR3 is CASSPPSGKSNTEAFF. DNA for the CDR3: TGTGCCAGCAGCCCCCCGAGCGGGAAGTCGAACACTGAAGCTTTCTTT.

The genes are TRBV9 and TRBJ2-5; the D gene is possibly TRBD2 (5 bases). The germline CDR1 and CDR2 sequences are SGDLS and YYNGEE. The V end was cut by 0 bases, the J end by 1 base, with 10 bases between. The CDR3 covers 15 residues. CDR3 in amino acids: CASSVVPGSQETQYF. As DNA, the CDR3 is TGTGCCAGCAGCGTAGTCCCGGGAAGCCAAGAGACCCAGTACTTC.

V usage is TRBV19 and J usage is TRBJ2-7; TRBD1 matches 7 bases. Germline V lookup: CDR1 LNHDA, CDR2 SQIVND (reference sequence). Trimming cost V 3 bases and J 2 bases; bases outside gene matches: 7. The CDR3 consists of 15 residues. The CDR3 spells CASSIRTGPTYEQYF. The CDR3, as DNA: TGTGCCAGTAGTATCCGGACAGGCCCCACCTACGAGCAGTACTTC.